One TCR beta chain is described in this entry. The antigen is undetermined. The conserved phenylalanine or tryptophan normally closing the CDR3 is absent here, so this likely arose from a read error. This sample is drawn from a study of CD8+CD57+ T cells in acquired aplastic anemia. Flow cytometry had shown expanded CD8+CD57+ cells in the patients chosen for sequencing. The enrolled patients all had severe acquired aplastic anemia. The CDR3 totals 12 residues. The V segment lost 6 bases and the J segment 8 bases; nucleotides outside the gene matches: 5. In germline, CDR1 is MNHEY, CDR2 SVGAGI. Study-level results: Patients had twenty-nine CD8+ CDR3 sequences in common with controls (the shared set).

The template for TCR beta VDJ and CDR3 sequence profiling was genomic DNA. TCRdb analysed the reads with MiXCR anew, one entry per CDR3 protein. The sample includes some 170,000 distinct CDR3 sequences, roughly 43% of them seen just once. Sequencing was performed on sorted CD4+, CD8+, or CD8+CD57+ T cells (not recorded which) from PBMCs. This sequence originates from a human donor with aplastic anemia. The chain recombines TRBV6-5 with TRBJ1-1; 8 bases fit TRBD1. The CDR3 nucleotides are TGTGCCAGCAGACCCCGGGACAGGGAAGCTTTCTCT. Residues: CASRPRDREAFS.